This T cell receptor (beta chain) was sequenced during a study of tumor-infiltrating lymphocytes in primary liver carcinoma. Findings and caveats of the study: Only about 8-24% of top clones were detected in all five tumor regions. Top-250-clone fractions were significantly higher in tumors than in blood (p = 0.039).

This CDR3 is built from 14 residues. Deletions cut 0 bases from V and 4 bases from J, with 10 bases between. Germline CDR1 is SGDLS and CDR2 is YYNGEE. Comments on this clonotype: Its target is unknown. No conserved phenylalanine or tryptophan is present at the end of the CDR3, so a read error is the likely explanation.

RNA and DNA were co-extracted from approximately 20-30 mg of unsorted bulk tissue. Constant-region priming of about 500 ng total RNA yielded TCR beta cDNA. Amplification in three nested multiplex PCR rounds with slightly modified ARM-PCR gave rise to TCR beta libraries. Amplification in the first two PCR rounds was performed using TRBV1-TRBV30 forward primers and a C-beta reverse primer for around 11 cycles each. TCRdb reanalysed the multiplex PCR reads using MiXCR and keeps one entry per CDR3 protein. The table has about 30,000 distinct CDR3 sequences, approximately 76% seen once. The sequence derives from a woman aged 25 to 39 with primary liver carcinoma and hepatitis B virus infection. The specimen was liver tumor tissue from sampling region 3. Described subset: tumor region T3, left-lateral pole. This chain uses TRBV9 with TRBJ1-1; D is ambiguous. CDR3 residues: CASSVAHSGTEAFS. The CDR3 DNA sequence: TGTGCCAGCAGCGTAGCCCACTCAGGCACTGAAGCTTTCTCT.